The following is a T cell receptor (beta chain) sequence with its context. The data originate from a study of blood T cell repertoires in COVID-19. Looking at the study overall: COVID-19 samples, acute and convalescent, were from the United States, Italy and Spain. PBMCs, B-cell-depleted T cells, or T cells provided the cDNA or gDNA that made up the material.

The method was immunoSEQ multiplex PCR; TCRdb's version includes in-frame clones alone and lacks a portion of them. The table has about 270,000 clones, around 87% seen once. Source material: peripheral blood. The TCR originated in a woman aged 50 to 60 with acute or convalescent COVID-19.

Written as DNA, the CDR3 is TGCGCCAGCAGCCAATTCCGACTAGCGGTCTACGAGCAGTACTTC. It specifies CASSQFRLAVYEQYF. The chain recombines TRBV4-1 with TRBJ2-7, with 9 nucleotides matching TRBD2. The length of the CDR3 is 15 residues. V shed 2 bases, J shed 3 bases, and the junction held 5 bases outside the gene matches. Germline V CDR1 and CDR2: MGHRA, YSYEKL.